The clone carrying this T cell receptor beta chain was observed once. Antigen specificity is unknown. At collection, donors were nominally healthy, but unrecorded immune exposures were probable. This entry comes from a study of cytomegalovirus exposure and HLA in healthy donors. This CDR3 contains 13 residues. The J segment lost 3 bases and the V segment lost 8 bases, leaving 6 bases of the junction unmatched. CDR1 and CDR2 from the germline V gene are GTSNPN and SVGIG (reference sequence). The PCR contained 60 Vbeta and 13 Jbeta primers. Original analysis: Approximately 11 million of tens of millions of unique TCR beta chains were shared, per a later count. Assay: immunoSEQ multiplex PCR; the TCRdb copy retains only in-frame clones and omits some. From that table come the V and J calls and clone size; the DNA was used to work out D and trimming. This sample has about 190,000 clones; roughly 80% occur once, and the top ten carry 3.5% to 4%.

Study results and caveats: There were a few CMV-associated chains whose specificity for CMV antigens was confirmed in vitro. Most subjects had HLA-A and HLA-B alleles reportedly predicted accurately by TCR beta sequences.

This chain links TRBV30 with TRBJ1-5, with TRBD1 matching 8 bases. Specimen: PBMCs. The clonotype originates from a man between 50 and 59 years old in good health and CMV-seronegative. The CDR3: CALRQGHNQPQHF. The CDR3 nucleotides are TGTGCCCTCCGACAGGGGCACAATCAGCCCCAGCATTTT.